This TCR beta chain is from a study of blood T cell repertoires in COVID-19. The CDR3 covers 15 residues. Germline CDR1 is LNHDA and CDR2 is SQIVND (reference sequence). Trimming took off 6 bases at V and 4 bases at J, with 16 bases between the two ends. Cohort assignment relied on participant-reported clinical history. Before being deemed recovered, Cohort 3 donors had two negative PCRs, clearance, or symptom resolution. TCRdb's copy holds only in-frame clones and misses some; the assay was immunoSEQ multiplex PCR. The table lists hundreds of thousands of clones, 80% to 90% of them singletons. The gene calls are TRBV19 and TRBJ2-1; TRBD2 is a possible D gene (5 bases). The sample comprised PBMCs or T cells enriched from blood (not recorded which). This receptor was obtained from a middle-aged man who had recovered from COVID-19. The CDR3 DNA follows: TGTGCCAGTAGCCAGCGTCTTGGGGAGTACAATGAGCAGTTCTTC. Protein: CASSQRLGEYNEQFF. Filled out from reference TRBV19 and TRBJ2-1, the complete variable domain reads DGGITQSPKYLFRKEGQNVTLSCEQNLNHDAMYWYRQDPGQGLRLIYYSQIVNDFQKGDIAEGYSVSREKKESFPLTVTSAQKNPTAFYLCASSQRLGEYNEQFFGPGTRLTVL.